This is a list of T cell receptor beta chains from one sample in a study of cytomegalovirus exposure and HLA in healthy donors. TCRdb's copy holds only in-frame clones and misses some; the assay was immunoSEQ multiplex PCR. The sample lists about 130,000 clones, approximately 80% occurring once. Sequences were obtained from PBMCs. Receptors originate from a middle-aged woman in good health and CMV-seronegative. CDR3s include the opening cysteine and the closing phenylalanine or tryptophan. D genes are given only for firm matches. Where a row states a size, it is once, few, many or the class of an expanded clone; other rows omit it.

TRBJ2-1	15	NA	TRBD2	TRBV15	CATSRVQAGVHEQFF	TGTGCCACCAGCAGAGTACAAGCGGGAGTGCATGAGCAGTTCTTC
TRBJ2-7	15	few	TRBD1	TRBV7-2	CASSLTIGTDYEQYF	TGTGCCAGCAGCTTAACGATCGGGACAGACTACGAGCAGTACTTC
TRBJ1-6	14	NA	NA	TRBV6-1	CASRGATLNSPLHF	TGTGCCAGCAGAGGAGCTACCCTTAATTCACCCCTCCACTTT
TRBJ2-6	17	NA	NA	TRBV11-2	CASSLVGLLSGANGLTF	TGTGCCAGCAGCTTAGTAGGGCTGCTCTCTGGGGCCAACGGCCTGACTTTC
TRBJ2-5	13	NA	NA	TRBV5-1	CASSPLTQETQYF	TGCGCCAGCAGCCCTCTTACTCAAGAGACCCAGTACTTC
TRBJ2-1	14	NA	NA	TRBV9	CASSVATGYNEQFF	TGTGCCAGCAGCGTAGCTACGGGCTACAATGAGCAGTTCTTC
TRBJ1-1	14	NA	TRBD1	TRBV6-5	CASSPHSQGAVAFF	TGTGCCAGCAGTCCCCACTCACAGGGGGCAGTCGCTTTCTTT
TRBJ1-4	15	once	NA	TRBV28	CASSSSGATNEKLFF	TGTGCCAGCAGTTCTAGTGGGGCCACTAATGAAAAACTGTTTTTT
TRBJ1-4	15	NA	NA	TRBV18	CASSGPRGMDEKLFF	TGTGCCAGCTCCGGACCCCGGGGAATGGATGAAAAACTGTTTTTT
TRBJ1-2	12	NA	NA	TRBV15	CATSRERRGNTF	TGTGCCACCAGCAGAGAACGAAGGGGGAACACCTTC
TRBJ1-2	13	once	NA	TRBV6-5	CASKSQGYYGYTF	TGTGCCAGCAAATCTCAGGGCTACTATGGCTACACCTTC
TRBJ1-5	15	NA	NA	TRBV10-2	CASSDRQGGHQPQHF	TGCGCCAGCAGTGACAGGCAGGGTGGGCATCAGCCCCAGCATTTT
TRBJ2-7	14	NA	TRBD2	TRBV2	CASREPASGSEQYF	TGTGCCAGCAGAGAGCCCGCTAGCGGCAGCGAGCAGTACTTC
TRBJ1-3	13	NA	NA	TRBV10-3	CAISGGDGDTIYF	TGTGCCATCAGTGGGGGGGACGGGGACACCATATATTTT
TRBJ2-7	15	once	TRBD2	TRBV11-2	CASSLGLAGGDEQYF	TGTGCCAGCAGCTTAGGACTAGCGGGAGGAGACGAGCAGTACTTC
TRBJ1-5	15	NA	NA	TRBV7-5	CVRSPSRDRDQPQHF	TGTGTCAGAAGCCCGTCCCGGGACAGGGATCAGCCCCAGCATTTT
TRBJ2-3	13	NA	NA	TRBV27	CASSLSPRDTQYF	TGTGCCAGCAGTTTAAGCCCGAGGGATACGCAGTATTTT
TRBJ1-2	12	NA	NA	TRBV6-1	CASTRNRDGYTF	TGTGCCAGCACCCGAAACAGGGATGGCTACACCTTC
TRBJ2-1	19	NA	TRBD2	TRBV9	CASSVGGTSGAPPYNEQFF	TGTGCCAGCAGCGTAGGGGGGACTAGCGGGGCCCCACCCTACAATGAGCAGTTCTTC